This paragraph reports one TCR beta chain. Antigen unknown. CDR3 length equals 16 residues. V lost 4 bases and J lost 0, with 14 bases in between. CDR1 is SGHNT and CDR2 is YYREEE in the germline V gene (reference sequence). The PCR ran on 60 Vbeta and 13 Jbeta primers. Some clones are missing from TCRdb's copy, which holds only in-frame ones; the method was immunoSEQ multiplex PCR. The table has some 150,000 clones, approximately 80% seen once; the top ten hold approximately 8.7%. These data originate in a study of cytomegalovirus exposure and HLA in healthy donors. Whole-study results and caveats: A later analysis, which compared TCR beta chains of equal frequency, found the HLA-associated ones more clonally expanded. There were about 160 TCR beta chains listed as cytomegalovirus-associated.

This sequence originates from a man aged 18-30 years in good health and CMV-seropositive. The V call is TRBV5-4, the J call TRBJ2-1; TRBD2 might be the D (6 bases). Sequencing was carried out using PBMCs. The CDR3 sequence is CASSQIGGSSYNEQFF. In nucleotides, the CDR3 is TGTGCCAGCAGCCAGATCGGGGGAAGCTCCTACAATGAGCAGTTCTTC.